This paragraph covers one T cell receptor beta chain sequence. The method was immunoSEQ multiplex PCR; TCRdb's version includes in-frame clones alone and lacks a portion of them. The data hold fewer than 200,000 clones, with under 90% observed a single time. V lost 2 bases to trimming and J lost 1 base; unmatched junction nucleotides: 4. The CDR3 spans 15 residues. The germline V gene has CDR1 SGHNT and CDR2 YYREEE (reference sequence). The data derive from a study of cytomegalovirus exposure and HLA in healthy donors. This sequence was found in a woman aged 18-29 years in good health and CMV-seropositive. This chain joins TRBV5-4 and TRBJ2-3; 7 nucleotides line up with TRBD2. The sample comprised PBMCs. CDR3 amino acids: CASSFSGGGTDTQYF. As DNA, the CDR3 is TGTGCCAGCAGCTTTTCGGGAGGTGGCACAGATACGCAGTATTTT.